This paragraph reports one T cell receptor beta chain. Its antigen is not known. This sample was taken from a study of beta chain features in type 1 diabetes. Regarding the study as a whole: The study found fewer insertions and more deletions at VDJ junctions in type 1 diabetes patients.

Sequenced material consisted of expressed TCRB transcripts (all of the isolated RNA was reverse transcribed). Produced via immunoSEQ multiplex PCR; TCRdb's table is partial and in-frame only. The sample includes hundreds of thousands of clones, roughly 11% of them seen just once. The CDR3 loop spans 15 amino acids. V lost 5 bases to trimming and J lost 4 bases; unmatched junction nucleotides: 5. From germline, CDR1 is LNHDA and CDR2 SQIVND (reference sequence). This chain uses TRBV19 with TRBJ2-1; 10 bases line up with TRBD2. Sequencing input: naive CD4+ T cells from blood. The clonotype was recovered from a woman in her twenties or thirties in good health. This chain's CDR3 is CASSPSGSRYNEQFF. DNA for the CDR3: TGTGCCAGTAGTCCTAGCGGGAGTCGATACAATGAGCAGTTCTTC.